This T cell receptor beta chain was sequenced during a study of T cells in Graves' hyperthyroidism and ophthalmopathy. Deletions cut 4 bases from V and 9 bases from J, with 12 bases between. Germline values: CDR1 MDHEN, CDR2 SYDVKM. This CDR3 contains 13 residues. RNA transcripts gave rise to amplified TCR beta CDR3 regions. A first-round RT-PCR of the TCR CDR3 used the HTBI primer set. A single record per CDR3 protein comes from TCRdb applying MiXCR to the multiplex PCR reads. The data contain approximately 600,000 distinct CDR3 sequences, about a sixth of them seen just once; the ten biggest clones take up 3.5% to 4%.

The origin of this receptor is a woman in her 30s with Graves' hyperthyroidism. This sequence joins TRBV28 and TRBJ2-2; D possibly corresponds to TRBD1 (6 bases). Sample: blood. In DNA form, the CDR3 reads TGTGCCAGCAGTTCAGGGGTACACCGGGAGCTGTTTTTT. Amino acid sequence: CASSSGVHRELFF. Complete variable domain (other parts from reference TRBV28 and TRBJ2-2): DVKVTQSSRYLVKRTGEKVFLECVQDMDHENMFWYRQDPGLGLRLIYFSYDVKMKEKGDIPEGYSVSREKKERFSLILESASTNQTSMYLCASSSGVHRELFFGEGSRLTVL.